Sequencing of this T cell receptor beta chain was carried out in a study of blood T cells in healthy people across ages (dated by TCRdb to between 2014 and 2017). Study-wide context: In model experiments, roughly one uniquely barcoded TCR beta cDNA molecule per two T cells was captured by template switching. For two donors (one aged 18 to 29 and one aged 80 or older), the study analyzed two additional independent replicas of 1 million unique cDNA reads from the same blood draw. Four age groups were formed from the donors: young (average around 15 years), middle-aged (just under 40), aged (approximately 60) and long-lived (82). Age-related changes in TCR beta repertoire diversity were measured in the study by deep sequencing normalized with unique cDNA molecular identifiers. To avoid experimental bias, donors of different ages were distributed randomly across sequencing lanes.

Of note for this clonotype: The specificity of this receptor is unknown. Base qualities are missing; no much larger clone stands one base away.

Donors were a few dozen systemically healthy Caucasian individuals from Russia aged 6 to 90 years. Roughly 11 milliliters of peripheral blood were drawn from each donor into EDTA-treated Vacutainer tubes. PBMCs were isolated by Ficoll-Paque density-gradient centrifugation, with at least 7 million obtained per sample. Total RNA was extracted from PBMCs with Trizol reagent, with at least 5.5 micrograms obtained per sample. For every donor, an aliquot of PBMCs went through flow cytometry to measure the percentages of naive CD45RAhigh/CD27high T cells. Results the study describes overall, beyond this receptor: Since profiling was done on bulk unsorted PBMCs, naive and antigen-experienced compartments could not be conclusively compared. Compared with the aged group, the long-lived group had more naive CD4+ T cells, fewer expanded clones and increased TCR diversity, a pattern suggesting age selection. As age increased, observed TCR beta diversity per million T cells dropped in a roughly linear way, and a significant reduction was already evident by age roughly 36. Estimates of total diversity based on one million sequenced T cells were considered lower bounds and underestimates. A strong correlation was found between observed TCR beta diversity and the percentage of naive T cells measured by flow cytometry. Because the CMV infection status of the donors was unknown, age-related changes in expanded clonotypes may potentially have been confounded.

Library preparation used 5' RACE. The sequencing machine was an Illumina HiSeq 2500. A second PCR of roughly 6 to 12 cycles was performed with a sample-barcoded 5' primer and a J-beta primer mix. Each TCR beta cDNA molecule received a unique molecular identifier from a template-switch 5' adaptor carrying 12 random nucleotides. Each sample yielded at least 2.5 million CDR3-containing paired-end reads. First-strand cDNA was synthesized from all RNA with the Mint cDNA synthesis kit, primed by a TRBC-specific oligonucleotide. Following uracil-DNA glycosylase treatment, all cDNA underwent a first 18-cycle PCR with the universal primers M1SS and BC2_uni_R. The original pipeline was this. Normalization of each sample was performed by random selection of 1 million high-quality reads, each carrying a distinct molecular identifier. Reads sharing molecular identifiers were discarded rather than binned into consensus sequences. MiTCR, run with a Q25 quality threshold and the strictest error-elimination algorithm, handled CDR3 identification, clonotype clustering and error correction. A nonparametric unseen species model with Euler transformation was used to estimate a lower bound on total TCR beta diversity. The public reads were quality trimmed at Q25 with fastp and then assembled into clones with MiXCR by TCRdb, keeping productive beta chains. Rows with a matching CDR3 protein are joined into one entry that keeps the most common DNA and genes. What appears here as the V and J calls and clone size reflects TCRdb's work, not the paper's. A total of roughly 2 million distinct CDR3 sequences appear in this sample, around half of them only once. The ten largest clones represent approximately 2.1% of the sample.

From the cysteine through the phenylalanine, the CDR3 covers 14 amino acids. Of the read, only the CDR3 DNA is kept; its 42 bases are in frame from base 1. The germline V gene (reference sequence) provides CDR1 MNHEY and CDR2 SMNVEV. Cut back by 1 base and 8 bases, the V and J ends lie 12 bases apart. The sequence joins TRBV27 to TRBJ2-1, with no D gene named confidently. The sample consisted of blood. This receptor was taken from a woman in her 40s in good health. CDR3 loop: CASSLFTEDDEQFF. Read as DNA, the sequence is TGTGCCAGCAGTTTATTCACAGAGGACGATGAGCAGTTCTTC.